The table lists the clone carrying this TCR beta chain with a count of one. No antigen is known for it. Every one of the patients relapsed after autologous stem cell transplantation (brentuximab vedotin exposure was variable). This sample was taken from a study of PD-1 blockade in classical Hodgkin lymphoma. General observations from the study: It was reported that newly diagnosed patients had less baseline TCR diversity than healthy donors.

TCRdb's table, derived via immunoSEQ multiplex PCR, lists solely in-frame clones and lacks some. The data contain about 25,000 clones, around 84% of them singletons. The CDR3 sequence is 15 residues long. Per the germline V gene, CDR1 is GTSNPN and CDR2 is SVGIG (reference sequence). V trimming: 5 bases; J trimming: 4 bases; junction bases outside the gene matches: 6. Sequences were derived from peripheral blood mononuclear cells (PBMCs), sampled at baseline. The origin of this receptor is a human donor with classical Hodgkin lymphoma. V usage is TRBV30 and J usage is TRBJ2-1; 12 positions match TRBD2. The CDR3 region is CAWVPSGGVYNEQFF. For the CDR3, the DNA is TGTGCCTGGGTACCTAGCGGGGGGGTTTACAATGAGCAGTTCTTC. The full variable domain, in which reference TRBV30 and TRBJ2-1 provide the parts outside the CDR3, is SQTIHQWPATLVQPVGSPLSLECTVEGTSNPNLYWYRQAAGRGLQLLFYSVGIGQISSEVPQNLSASRPQDRQFILSSKKLLLSDSGFYLCAWVPSGGVYNEQFFGPGTRLTVL.